The present T cell receptor (beta chain) was sequenced within a study of PD-1 blockade in mismatch repair-deficient tumors. Using immunoSEQ multiplex PCR, the repertoire was profiled, and TCRdb retains in-frame clones only, with some absent. The table records about 14,000 clones, 65% to 90% of them present only once. This clone occurred a few times. What it binds is not known. CDR1 and CDR2 (germline): SGHRS, YFSETQ. The CDR3 loop spans 16 amino acids. The V and J ends lost 3 bases and 6 bases, in that order; junction bases with no gene match: 8. Every patient had mismatch repair deficiency by PCR or immunohistochemistry. The TCR-sequenced patients were a few responders to pembrolizumab. Study-level results: Tumor-resident clones, often undetectable pretreatment in blood, expanded then contracted after pembrolizumab.

This clonotype was obtained from an adult with mismatch repair-deficient cancer. Sample: PBMCs, taken about 15 weeks after starting pembrolizumab. V and J are TRBV5-1 and TRBJ2-3; 12 bases align to TRBD2. The CDR3: CASSYLAGGPRDTQYF. CDR3 coding DNA: TGCGCCAGCAGCTATCTAGCGGGGGGGCCCCGCGATACGCAGTATTTT.